A single sample gave rise to the 30 T cell receptor beta chains below, sequenced in a study of T cells in localized non-small cell lung cancer. Assay used: immunoSEQ multiplex PCR; TCRdb lists only in-frame clones, some missing. The table lists around 130,000 clones, more than 80% of them singletons. Sequences were derived from peripheral blood, sampled before any cancer treatment. These receptor sequences come from a female donor of 60 years or more with stage I lung adenocarcinoma.

This clone was seen only a few times. The J gene is TRBJ1-2, the V gene TRBV5-1; 7 positions match TRBD1. This CDR3 comprises 14 residues. Germline assignment: CDR1 SGHRS and CDR2 YFSETQ. With 0 bases clipped from V and 14 bases from J, the junction kept 13 bases outside the gene matches. For the CDR3, the DNA is TGCGCCAGCAGCTTGGAGGGGGCGGTCCGAGCGGATACCTTC. It specifies CASSLEGAVRADTF.

This clone was observed a handful of times. V is TRBV30 and J is TRBJ2-6; tentatively, D is TRBD1 (6 bases). The V end was cut by 0 bases, the J end by 0 bases, with 9 bases between. This CDR3 spans 16 amino acids. Per the germline V gene, CDR1 is GTSNPN and CDR2 is SVGIG (reference sequence). CDR3 bases: TGTGCCTGGAGTGTCTCAGGGGTCTCTGGGGCCAACGTCCTGACTTTC. It specifies CAWSVSGVSGANVLTF.

This rearrangement joins TRBV28 to TRBJ2-5; 14 bases match TRBD2. The germline V gene encodes CDR1 MDHEN and CDR2 SYDVKM. This CDR3 has 17 residues. V dropped 7 bases and J dropped 5; count of bases not matched to a gene: 12. CDR3 loop: CASNPPGLAGVGETQYF. The CDR3 region has the DNA TGTGCCAGCAACCCTCCGGGACTAGCGGGAGTAGGGGAGACCCAGTACTTC.

The V gene is TRBV9, the J gene TRBJ2-1, with 11 bases identical to TRBD2. V was clipped by 3 bases and J by 4 bases; unmatched bases: 3. The CDR3 is 15 amino acids. Germline-derived CDR1 and CDR2 are SGDLS and YYNGEE. The CDR3 DNA reads TGTGCCAGCAGCGACCTAGCGGGAGGTTACAATGAGCAGTTCTTC. Its protein is CASSDLAGGYNEQFF.

The gene calls are TRBV10-1 and TRBJ2-2, with D possibly being TRBD2 (6 bases). The V and J ends lost 4 bases and 6 bases respectively, with 12 bases between them. Germline loops: CDR1 WNHNN, CDR2 SYGVQD (reference sequence). The CDR3 has 14 residues. The CDR3 sequence is CASSGGARAGELFF. The CDR3 bases are TGCGCCAGCAGTGGCGGGGCGAGGGCCGGGGAGCTGTTTTTT.

The table lists this clone with a count of one. The gene calls are TRBV29-1 and TRBJ2-1; the match to TRBD2 covers 7 bases. V was clipped by 3 bases and J by 10 bases; unmatched bases: 9. The CDR3 sequence is 13 residues long. Germline V lookup: CDR1 SQVTM, CDR2 ANQGSEA. CDR3 sequence reads: CSVDGEREGEQFF. The CDR3 DNA is TGCAGCGTTGACGGTGAGCGGGAAGGCGAGCAGTTCTTC.

Of note for this clone: A junction boundary mismatches the germline segment, possibly from a read error. The CDR3 spells CASSRDGGWGNTGELFF. The DNA for the CDR3 is TGTGCTAGCAGCCGCGACGGGGGTTGGGGAAACACCGGGGAGCTGTTTTTT. The chain recombines TRBV7-7 with TRBJ2-2; a possible D gene is TRBD2 (6 bases). The CDR3 contains 17 residues. Germline V gives CDR1 SSHAT, CDR2 FNYEAQ (reference sequence).

The chain couples TRBV19 to TRBJ1-4; D is perhaps TRBD1 (5 bases). Trimming stripped 10 bases from V and 8 bases from J, with 20 bases between. The CDR3 extends over 14 amino acids. Germline CDR1 is LNHDA and CDR2 is SQIVND (reference sequence). The CDR3 is CATSFAQGPEKLFF. In nucleotides, the CDR3 is TGTGCCACCTCCTTCGCCCAGGGACCCGAAAAACTGTTTTTT.

The rearrangement joins TRBV7-9 to TRBJ2-7; D possibly corresponds to TRBD1 (5 bases). Germline V gene lookup returns CDR1 SEHNR and CDR2 FQNEAQ (reference sequence). The CDR3 is 12 residues long. V was pared by 6 bases and J by 1 base, with 7 bases between. As DNA, the CDR3 is TGTGCCAGCAGTCAGGGATCCTACGAGCAGTACTTC. This gives the protein CASSQGSYEQYF.

V usage is TRBV28 and J usage is TRBJ2-5, with D possibly being TRBD2 (7 bases). The CDR3 runs to 17 residues. V gave up 3 bases and J gave up 7 bases, with 24 bases separating them. In germline, CDR1 is MDHEN, CDR2 SYDVKM. The CDR3 DNA reads as TGTGCCAGCAGTTTGGGTGGGGGGGGCCCCGGTATCGGGACCCAGTACTTC. This gives the protein CASSLGGGGPGIGTQYF.

This chain links TRBV10-3 with TRBJ2-2, with 7 positions matching TRBD2. This CDR3 comprises 16 residues. The V and J ends lost 4 bases and 1 base, in that order; junction bases with no gene match: 6. CDR1 is ENHRY, CDR2 SYGVKD, per germline. CDR3 sequence: CAISVGAGRNTGELFF. The DNA for the CDR3 is TGTGCCATCAGTGTTGGAGCGGGGCGGAACACCGGGGAGCTGTTTTTT.

The chain couples TRBV27 to TRBJ2-3; 11 bases are a match to TRBD2. CDR1 is MNHEY, CDR2 SMNVEV, per germline (reference sequence). With 3 bases clipped from V and 4 bases from J, the junction kept 0 bases outside the gene matches. The CDR3 has 14 amino acids. CDR3 nucleotide sequence: TGTGCCAGCAGTTTGGGACTAGCGGCAGATACGCAGTATTTT. Translation: CASSLGLAADTQYF.

The sample holds one count of this clone. V gene TRBV5-1 combines with J gene TRBJ2-2, with TRBD2 as a possible D gene (6 bases). The CDR3 is 14 amino acids. Germline-derived CDR1 and CDR2 are SGHRS and YFSETQ. The V end was cut by 2 bases, the J end by 3 bases, with 8 bases between. CDR3 protein: CASSFPGDTGELFF. The CDR3 DNA is TGCGCCAGCAGCTTCCCGGGGGACACCGGGGAGCTGTTTTTT.

The rearrangement joins TRBV9 to TRBJ2-1; 8 bases map to TRBD2. The germline gives CDR1 SGDLS, CDR2 YYNGEE. This CDR3 comprises 14 residues. The ends lost 1 base at V and 7 bases at J; junction bases unmatched: 4. CDR3 bases: TGTGCCAGCAGCGTAACAGCGGGAGTAAATGAGCAGTTCTTC. This encodes CASSVTAGVNEQFF.

The J gene is TRBJ1-4, the V gene TRBV25-1, with no clear D. Trimming stripped 5 bases from V and 7 bases from J, with 8 bases between. Germline assignment: CDR1 MGHDK and CDR2 SYGVNS. The CDR3 spans 12 residues. The CDR3 sequence is CASSNLGEKLFF. The DNA for the CDR3 is TGTGCCAGCAGTAACCTGGGTGAAAAACTGTTTTTT.

The genes are TRBV4-1 and TRBJ1-2; D is undetermined. Germline CDR1 and CDR2: MGHRA and YSYEKL. Deletions cut 2 bases from V and 3 bases from J, with 10 bases between. This CDR3 contains 14 residues. CDR3 nucleotide sequence: TGCGCCAGCAGCCAATTGCGGGCTCACTATGGCTACACCTTC. Translated: CASSQLRAHYGYTF.

This rearrangement joins TRBV5-1 to TRBJ1-2; D ambiguous. The CDR3 has 16 amino acids. CDR1 is SGHRS, CDR2 YFSETQ, per germline. V shed 2 bases and J shed 0 bases, with 14 bases lying between them. The CDR3: CASSLRTGSSNYGYTF. The CDR3 region has the DNA TGCGCCAGCAGCTTACGGACGGGTTCTTCTAACTATGGCTACACCTTC.

The chain carries TRBV5-6 and TRBJ2-7; TRBD1 is a possible D gene (5 bases). Germline CDR1 SGHDT, CDR2 YYEEEE. The V end lost 0 bases, the J end lost 1 base, and 11 bases lay between the germline ends. The CDR3 runs 15 residues. The CDR3 reads CASSLAINRSYEQYF. As DNA, the CDR3 is TGTGCCAGCAGCTTGGCCATCAACAGGTCCTACGAGCAGTACTTC.

V usage is TRBV5-6 and J usage is TRBJ2-3; 9 bases fit TRBD2. Trimming cost V 2 bases and J 1 base; bases outside gene matches: 8. Germline V gene data show CDR1 as SGHDT and CDR2 as YYEEEE. CDR3 length: 17 residues. The CDR3 loop is CASSFLKAGGRTDTQYF. CDR3 nucleotides: TGTGCCAGCAGCTTTCTAAAAGCGGGAGGACGCACAGATACGCAGTATTTT.

The rearrangement links TRBV28 to TRBJ2-1; D gene uncertain. CDR1 and CDR2 (germline): MDHEN, SYDVKM. V dropped 3 bases and J dropped 3 bases, with 6 bases sitting between them. There are 13 residues in the CDR3. The CDR3 region is CASSLVSYNEQFF. The CDR3 DNA sequence: TGTGCCAGCAGTTTGGTCAGCTACAATGAGCAGTTCTTC.

The rearrangement uses TRBV5-6 and TRBJ2-7, with 8 bases lining up with TRBD2. The germline V gene has CDR1 SGHDT and CDR2 YYEEEE. Trimming at V came to 0 bases and at J to 1 base, leaving 0 bases not matched to a gene. The CDR3 sequence is 14 residues long. Written as DNA, the CDR3 is TGTGCCAGCAGCTTGGGCGGGAGGTCCTACGAGCAGTACTTC. Amino acid sequence: CASSLGGRSYEQYF.

The V gene is TRBV11-3, the J gene TRBJ2-7; 8 nucleotides align to TRBD2. This CDR3 comprises 13 residues. V lost 4 bases, J lost 2 bases, and 1 base stayed unmatched. CDR1 and CDR2 (germline): SGHNT, YENEEA. The CDR3 sequence is CASSSGGTYEQYF. CDR3 DNA: TGTGCCAGCAGCTCGGGGGGGACCTACGAGCAGTACTTC.

The V and J genes are TRBV7-6 and TRBJ2-5; D could derive from TRBD1 or TRBD2 (5 bases each). The CDR3 has 14 amino acids. The V gene lost 5 bases and the J gene lost 5 bases, with 15 bases spanning the gap. From germline, CDR1 is SGHVS and CDR2 FNYEAQ. The CDR3 region is CASSPRGRAETQYF. DNA for the CDR3: TGTGCCAGCAGCCCCCGGGGCAGGGCGGAGACCCAGTACTTC.

The V call is TRBV27, the J call TRBJ2-7; TRBD2 agrees at 11 bases. Germline V gene data show CDR1 as MNHEY and CDR2 as SMNVEV (reference sequence). The CDR3 covers 14 residues. Trimming cost V 4 bases and J 7 bases; bases outside gene matches: 6. CDR3 residues: CASSSRLAGREQYF. Written as DNA, the CDR3 is TGTGCCAGCAGTTCCCGACTAGCGGGAAGGGAGCAGTACTTC.

V is TRBV28 and J is TRBJ2-1; D uncertain. Germline-derived CDR1 and CDR2 are MDHEN and SYDVKM. The CDR3 is made up of 9 amino acids. V lost 8 bases, J lost 8 bases, and 4 bases lay in between. The CDR3 nucleotides read TGTGCCAGCGGTTATGAGCAGTTCTTC. This sequence encodes CASGYEQFF.

This chain joins TRBV5-1 and TRBJ2-5, with D possibly being TRBD2 (6 bases). Germline loops: CDR1 SGHRS, CDR2 YFSETQ. V was trimmed by 4 bases and J by 5 bases, leaving 27 bases between them. This CDR3 is 18 amino acids long. In nucleotides, the CDR3 is TGCGCCAGCAGCCTAGGATTGCTCGGCTCCCCCGGAGGGGAGACCCAGTACTTC. Protein: CASSLGLLGSPGGETQYF.

This chain connects TRBV27 to TRBJ2-1, with a possible D match to TRBD1 (7 bases). Deletions cut 5 bases from V and 2 bases from J, with 13 bases between. There are 15 residues in the CDR3. Germline V gives CDR1 MNHEY, CDR2 SMNVEV (reference sequence). The CDR3 nucleotides read TGTGCCAGCAGTCTTCAGGGGGGCACCTACAATGAGCAGTTCTTC. The encoded protein is CASSLQGGTYNEQFF.

The chain is built from TRBV5-4 and TRBJ2-1, with 9 bases that match TRBD2. The CDR3 has 15 residues. Germline V gene sequence: CDR1 SGHNT, CDR2 YYREEE (reference sequence). With V trimmed by 2 bases and J by 7 bases, 7 bases remained unmatched. CDR3 in amino acids: CASSFGAGGNNEQFF. CDR3 nucleotides: TGTGCCAGCAGCTTCGGTGCGGGAGGGAATAATGAGCAGTTCTTC.

V gene TRBV30 combines with J gene TRBJ1-3; no clear D. CDR3 length: 15 amino acids. Germline assignment: CDR1 GTSNPN and CDR2 SVGIG (reference sequence). Trimming shortened V by 0 bases and J by 2 bases, and 11 bases separated the two germline ends. CDR3 residues: CAWSVGPPAGNTIYF. CDR3 sequence (DNA): TGTGCCTGGAGTGTAGGGCCGCCGGCTGGAAACACCATATATTTT. The full variable domain, in which reference TRBV30 and TRBJ1-3 provide the parts outside the CDR3, is SQTIHQWPATLVQPVGSPLSLECTVEGTSNPNLYWYRQAAGRGLQLLFYSVGIGQISSEVPQNLSASRPQDRQFILSSKKLLLSDSGFYLCAWSVGPPAGNTIYFGEGSWLTVV.

The chain employs TRBV18 and TRBJ2-1, with 7 bases lining up with TRBD1. V lost 4 bases to trimming and J lost 0 bases; unmatched junction nucleotides: 6. CDR1 is KGHSH, CDR2 LQKENI, per germline. This CDR3 has 16 amino acids. The CDR3 sequence: CASSLGTASSYNEQFF. Written as DNA, the CDR3 is TGTGCCAGCTCACTGGGGACAGCGAGCTCCTACAATGAGCAGTTCTTC.